This T cell receptor (beta chain) was captured in a study of T cell changes during pregnancy in multiple sclerosis. This CDR3 spans 17 amino acids. Trimming took 4 bases from V and 0 from J; bases not matched to a gene: 5. Germline-derived CDR1 and CDR2 are MNHNS and SASEGT. TCRdb's table, derived via immunoSEQ multiplex PCR, lists solely in-frame clones and lacks some. The repertoire holds some 83,000 clones, with around 93% as singletons. This clonotype originated in a female donor in good health, serving as a control in a pregnancy study. Some clones in this sample may be carry-over from other donors' samples. This chain connects TRBV6-1 to TRBJ2-4; 11 nucleotides line up with TRBD2. The specimen was PBMCs, collected in the first trimester of pregnancy. The CDR3 DNA reads TGTGCCAGCAGTGGGCTAGCGGGGGGCCTAGCCAAAAACATTCAGTACTTC. Encoded protein: CASSGLAGGLAKNIQYF.